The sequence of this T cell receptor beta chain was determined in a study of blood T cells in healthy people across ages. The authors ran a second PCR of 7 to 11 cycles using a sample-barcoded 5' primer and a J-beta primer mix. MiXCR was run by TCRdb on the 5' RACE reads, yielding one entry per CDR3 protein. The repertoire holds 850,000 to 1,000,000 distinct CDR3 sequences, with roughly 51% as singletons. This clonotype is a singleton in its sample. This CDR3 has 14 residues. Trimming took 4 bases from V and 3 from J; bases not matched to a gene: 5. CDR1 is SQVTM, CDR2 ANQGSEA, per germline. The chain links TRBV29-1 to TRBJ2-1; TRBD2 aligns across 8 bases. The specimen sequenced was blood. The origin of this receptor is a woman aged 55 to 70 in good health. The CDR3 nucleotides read TGCAGCGTTGGCCTAGCGGGCTTCTACAATGAGCAGTTCTTC. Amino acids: CSVGLAGFYNEQFF.